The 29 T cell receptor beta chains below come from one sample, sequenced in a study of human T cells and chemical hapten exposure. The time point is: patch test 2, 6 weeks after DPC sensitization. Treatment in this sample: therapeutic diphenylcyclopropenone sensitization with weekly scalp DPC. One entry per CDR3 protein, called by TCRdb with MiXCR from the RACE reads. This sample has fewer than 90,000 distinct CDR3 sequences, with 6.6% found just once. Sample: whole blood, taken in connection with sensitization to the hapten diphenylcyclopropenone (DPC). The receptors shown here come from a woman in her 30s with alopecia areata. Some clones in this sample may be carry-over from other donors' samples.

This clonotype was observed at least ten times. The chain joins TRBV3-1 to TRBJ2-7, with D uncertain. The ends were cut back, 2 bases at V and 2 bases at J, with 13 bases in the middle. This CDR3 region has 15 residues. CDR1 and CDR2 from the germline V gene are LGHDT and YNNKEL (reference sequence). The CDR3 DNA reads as TGTGCCAGCAGCCAAATGGCGTTGGGCCCCTACGAGCAGTACTTC. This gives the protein CASSQMALGPYEQYF.

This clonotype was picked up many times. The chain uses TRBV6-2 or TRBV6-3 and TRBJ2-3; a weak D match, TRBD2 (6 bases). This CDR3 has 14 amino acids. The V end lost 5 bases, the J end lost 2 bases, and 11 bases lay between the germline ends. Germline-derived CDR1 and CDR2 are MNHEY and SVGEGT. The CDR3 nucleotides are TGTGCCAGCAGTCGAGGGGACTTCACAGATACGCAGTATTTT. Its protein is CASSRGDFTDTQYF.

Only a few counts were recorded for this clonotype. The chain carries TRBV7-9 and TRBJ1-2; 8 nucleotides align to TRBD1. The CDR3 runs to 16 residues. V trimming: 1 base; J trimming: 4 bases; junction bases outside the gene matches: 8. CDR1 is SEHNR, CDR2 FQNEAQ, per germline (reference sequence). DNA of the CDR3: TGTGCCAGCAGCTTAGAGCAGGGGGCGAGGTCCTATGGCTACACCTTC. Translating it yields CASSLEQGARSYGYTF.

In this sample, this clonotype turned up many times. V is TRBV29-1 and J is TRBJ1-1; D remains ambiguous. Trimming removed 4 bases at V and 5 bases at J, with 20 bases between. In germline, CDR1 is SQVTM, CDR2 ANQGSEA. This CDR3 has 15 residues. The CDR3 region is CSVAGPGQTSTEAFF. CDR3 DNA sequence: TGCAGCGTTGCAGGACCCGGGCAGACAAGTACTGAAGCTTTCTTT.

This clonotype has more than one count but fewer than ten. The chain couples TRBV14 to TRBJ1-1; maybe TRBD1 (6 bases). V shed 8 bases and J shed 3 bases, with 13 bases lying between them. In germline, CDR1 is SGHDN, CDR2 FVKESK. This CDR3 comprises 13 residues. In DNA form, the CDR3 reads TGTGCCAGCTCTACAGGGTTGGACACTGAAGCTTTCTTT. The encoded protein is CASSTGLDTEAFF.

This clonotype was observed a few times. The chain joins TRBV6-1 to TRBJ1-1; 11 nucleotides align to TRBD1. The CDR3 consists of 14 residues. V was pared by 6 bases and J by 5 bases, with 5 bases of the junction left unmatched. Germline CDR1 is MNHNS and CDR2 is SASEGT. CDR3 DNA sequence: TGTGCCAGCAGAAAGGACAGGGGGCGGACTGAAGCTTTCTTT. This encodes CASRKDRGRTEAFF.

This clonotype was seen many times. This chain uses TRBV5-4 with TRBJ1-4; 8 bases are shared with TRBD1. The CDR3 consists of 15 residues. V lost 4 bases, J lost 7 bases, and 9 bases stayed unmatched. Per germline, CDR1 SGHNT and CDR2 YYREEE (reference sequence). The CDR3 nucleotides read TGTGCCAGCAGCCGTACAGGGGGGAGCGGTGAAAAACTGTTTTTT. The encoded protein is CASSRTGGSGEKLFF.

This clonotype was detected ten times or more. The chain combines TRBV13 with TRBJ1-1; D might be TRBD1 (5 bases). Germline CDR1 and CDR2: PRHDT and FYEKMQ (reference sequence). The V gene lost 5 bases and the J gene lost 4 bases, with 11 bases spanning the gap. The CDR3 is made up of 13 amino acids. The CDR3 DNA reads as TGTGCCAGCAGCCCACGCAGGGCCACTGAAGCTTTCTTT. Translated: CASSPRRATEAFF.

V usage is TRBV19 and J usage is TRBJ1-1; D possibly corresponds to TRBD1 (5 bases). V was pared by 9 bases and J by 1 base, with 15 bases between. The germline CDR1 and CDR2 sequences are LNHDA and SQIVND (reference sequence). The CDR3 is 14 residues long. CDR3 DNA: TGTGCCAGCGACACCAGTACAGGGAACACTGAAGCTTTCTTT. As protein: CASDTSTGNTEAFF.

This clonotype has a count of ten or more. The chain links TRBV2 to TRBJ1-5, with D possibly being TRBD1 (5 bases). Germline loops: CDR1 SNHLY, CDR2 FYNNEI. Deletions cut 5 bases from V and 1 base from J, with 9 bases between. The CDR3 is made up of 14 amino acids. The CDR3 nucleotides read TGTGCCAGCAGTAAGAGACAGAGCAATCAGCCCCAGCATTTT. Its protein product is CASSKRQSNQPQHF.

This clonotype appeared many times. CDR3 region: CASSYSKVSGNTIYF. CDR3 bases: TGTGCCAGCAGTTACTCGAAGGTCTCTGGAAACACCATATATTTT. The gene calls are TRBV6-5 and TRBJ1-3; D gene uncertain. The CDR3 runs 15 residues. V gave up 0 bases and J gave up 0 bases, with 6 bases separating them. Germline V CDR1 and CDR2: MNHEY, SVGAGI.

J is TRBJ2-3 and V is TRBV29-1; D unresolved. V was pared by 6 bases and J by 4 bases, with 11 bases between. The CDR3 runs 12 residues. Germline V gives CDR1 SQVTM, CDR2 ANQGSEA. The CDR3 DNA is TGCAGCGTCAGTCTTGCTGCAGATACGCAGTATTTT. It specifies CSVSLAADTQYF.

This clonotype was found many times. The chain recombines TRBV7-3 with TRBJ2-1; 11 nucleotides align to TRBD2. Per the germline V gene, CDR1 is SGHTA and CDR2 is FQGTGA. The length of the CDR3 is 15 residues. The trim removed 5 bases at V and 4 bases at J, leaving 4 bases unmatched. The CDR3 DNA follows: TGTGCCAGCAGCGCGGTAGCGGGGGGGTACAATGAGCAGTTCTTC. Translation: CASSAVAGGYNEQFF.

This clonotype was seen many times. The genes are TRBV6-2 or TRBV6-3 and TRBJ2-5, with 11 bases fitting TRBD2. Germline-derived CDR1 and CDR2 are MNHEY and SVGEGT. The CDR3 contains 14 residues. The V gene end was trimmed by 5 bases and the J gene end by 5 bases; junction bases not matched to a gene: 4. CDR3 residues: CASSTGLAAETQYF. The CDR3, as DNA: TGTGCCAGCAGTACGGGACTAGCGGCCGAGACCCAGTACTTC.

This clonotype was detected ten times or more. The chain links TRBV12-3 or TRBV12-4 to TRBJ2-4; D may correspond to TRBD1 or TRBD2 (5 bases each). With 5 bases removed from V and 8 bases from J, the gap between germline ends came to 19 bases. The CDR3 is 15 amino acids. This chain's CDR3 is CASSPGTDPRDIQYF. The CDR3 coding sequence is TGTGCCAGCAGTCCCGGGACCGACCCCAGGGACATTCAGTACTTC.

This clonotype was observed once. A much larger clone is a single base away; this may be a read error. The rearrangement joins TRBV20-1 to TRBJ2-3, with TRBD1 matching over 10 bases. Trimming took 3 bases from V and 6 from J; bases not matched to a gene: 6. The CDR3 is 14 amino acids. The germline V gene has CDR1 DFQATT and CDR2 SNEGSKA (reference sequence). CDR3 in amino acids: CSARMDRGCDTQYF. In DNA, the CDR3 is TGCAGTGCTAGGATGGACAGGGGGTGCGATACGCAGTATTTT.

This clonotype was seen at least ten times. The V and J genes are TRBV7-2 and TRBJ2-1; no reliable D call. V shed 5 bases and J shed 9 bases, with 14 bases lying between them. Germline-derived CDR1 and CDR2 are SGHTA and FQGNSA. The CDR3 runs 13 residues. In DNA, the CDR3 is TGTGCCAGCAGCCCCCGGGTAGCTCTTGAGCAGTTCTTC. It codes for CASSPRVALEQFF. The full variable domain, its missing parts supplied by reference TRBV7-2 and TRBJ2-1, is GAGVSQSPSNKVTEKGKDVELRCDPISGHTALYWYRQSLGQGLEFLIYFQGNSAPDKSGLPSDRFSAERTGGSVSTLTIQRTQQEDSAVYLCASSPRVALEQFFGPGTRLTVL.

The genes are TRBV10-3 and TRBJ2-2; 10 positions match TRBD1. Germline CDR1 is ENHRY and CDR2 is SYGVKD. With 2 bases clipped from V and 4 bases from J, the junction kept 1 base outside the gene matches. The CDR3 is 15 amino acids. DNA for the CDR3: TGTGCCATCAGTGAGGACAGGGGGCTCACCGGGGAGCTGTTTTTT. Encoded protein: CAISEDRGLTGELFF.

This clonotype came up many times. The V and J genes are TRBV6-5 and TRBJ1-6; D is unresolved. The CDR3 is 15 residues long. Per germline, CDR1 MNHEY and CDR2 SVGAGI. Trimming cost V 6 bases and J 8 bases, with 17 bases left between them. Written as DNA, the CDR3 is TGTGCCAGCAGGACTCCCTCTGGACCAGATTCACCCCTCCACTTT. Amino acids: CASRTPSGPDSPLHF.

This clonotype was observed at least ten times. The CDR3 protein is CASSPSETVGGYTF. The CDR3 DNA sequence: TGTGCCAGCAGCCCATCCGAGACAGTTGGTGGCTACACCTTC. V gene TRBV3-1 combines with J gene TRBJ1-2, with a weak D call TRBD1 (5 bases). CDR1 and CDR2 from the germline V gene are LGHDT and YNNKEL (reference sequence). V lost 4 bases, J lost 7 bases, and 16 bases lay in between. This CDR3 region has 14 residues.

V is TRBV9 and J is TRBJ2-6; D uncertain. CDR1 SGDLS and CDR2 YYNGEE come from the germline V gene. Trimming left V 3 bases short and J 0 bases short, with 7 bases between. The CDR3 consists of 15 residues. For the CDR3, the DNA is TGTGCCAGCAGCGAAGACCGCTCTGGGGCCAACGTCCTGACTTTC. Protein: CASSEDRSGANVLTF.

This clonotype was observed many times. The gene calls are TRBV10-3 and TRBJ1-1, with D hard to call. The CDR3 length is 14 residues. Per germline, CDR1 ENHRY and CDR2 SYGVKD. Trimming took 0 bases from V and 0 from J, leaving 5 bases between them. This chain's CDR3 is CAISESALNTEAFF. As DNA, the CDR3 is TGTGCCATCAGTGAGTCTGCTTTGAACACTGAAGCTTTCTTT.

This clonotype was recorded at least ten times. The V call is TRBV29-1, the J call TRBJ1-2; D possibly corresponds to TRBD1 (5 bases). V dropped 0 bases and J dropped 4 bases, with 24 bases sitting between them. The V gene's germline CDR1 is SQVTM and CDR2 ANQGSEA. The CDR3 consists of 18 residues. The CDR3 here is CSVEDLEVGARHIYGYTF. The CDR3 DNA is TGCAGCGTTGAAGATCTTGAAGTCGGGGCGAGACACATCTATGGCTACACCTTC.

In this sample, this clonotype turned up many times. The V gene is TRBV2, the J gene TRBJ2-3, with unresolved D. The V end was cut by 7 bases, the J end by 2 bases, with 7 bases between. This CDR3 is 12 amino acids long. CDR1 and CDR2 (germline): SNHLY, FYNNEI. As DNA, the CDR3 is TGTGCCAGCACTCCCCTCACAGATACGCAGTATTTT. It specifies CASTPLTDTQYF.

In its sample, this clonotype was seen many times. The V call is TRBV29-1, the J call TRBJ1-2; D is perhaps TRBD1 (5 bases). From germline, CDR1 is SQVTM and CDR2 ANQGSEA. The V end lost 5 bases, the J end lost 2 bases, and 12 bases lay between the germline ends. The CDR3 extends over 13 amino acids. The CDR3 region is CSVRAGINYGYTF. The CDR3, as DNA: TGCAGCGTTAGGGCAGGGATAAACTATGGCTACACCTTC.

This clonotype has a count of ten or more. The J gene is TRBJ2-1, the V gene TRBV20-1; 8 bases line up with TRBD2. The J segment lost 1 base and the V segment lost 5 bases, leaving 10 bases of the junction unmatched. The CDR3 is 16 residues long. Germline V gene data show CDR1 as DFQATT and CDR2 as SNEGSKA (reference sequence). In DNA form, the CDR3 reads TGCAGTGCTGCTGCAGCGGGGGTCTCATCCTACAATGAGCAGTTCTTC. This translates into CSAAAAGVSSYNEQFF.

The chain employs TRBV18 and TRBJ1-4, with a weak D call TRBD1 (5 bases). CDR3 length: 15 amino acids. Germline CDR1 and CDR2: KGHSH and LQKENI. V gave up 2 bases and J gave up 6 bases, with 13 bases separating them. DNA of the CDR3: TGTGCCAGCTCACCATCTACAGGAGGGGATGAAAAACTGTTTTTT. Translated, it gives CASSPSTGGDEKLFF.

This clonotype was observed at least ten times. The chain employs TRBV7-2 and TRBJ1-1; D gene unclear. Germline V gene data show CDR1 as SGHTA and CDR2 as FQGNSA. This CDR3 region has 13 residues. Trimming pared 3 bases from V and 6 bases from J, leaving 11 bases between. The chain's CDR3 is CASSFYSLSEAFF. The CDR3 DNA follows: TGTGCCAGCAGCTTTTATTCCCTTTCTGAAGCTTTCTTT.

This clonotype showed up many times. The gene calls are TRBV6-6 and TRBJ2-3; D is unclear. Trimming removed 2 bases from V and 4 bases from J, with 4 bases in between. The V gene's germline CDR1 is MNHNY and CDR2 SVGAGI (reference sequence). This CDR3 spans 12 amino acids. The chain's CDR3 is CASSYMSDTQYF. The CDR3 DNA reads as TGTGCCAGCAGTTACATGTCAGATACGCAGTATTTT.